This TCR beta chain was recorded in a study of CD8+ T cells in alopecia areata. General study points: Higher clonality than in normal scalp was seen in lesional scalp, especially alopecia totalis/universalis.

V was pared by 4 bases and J by 7 bases, with 8 bases between. Germline V gene lookup returns CDR1 SGHNT and CDR2 YYREEE (reference sequence). CDR3 length: 11 amino acids. The investigators collected lesional scalp punch biopsies and peripheral blood from alopecia areata patients. Comments on this clone: Antigen unknown.

Once RNA had been extracted, it was reverse transcribed into cDNA to act as the sequencing template. Method: immunoSEQ multiplex PCR; TCRdb's copy keeps in-frame clones and lacks some. The data hold 20,000 to 30,000 clones, with under 60% observed a single time. The sample taken for sequencing was NKG2D-high CD8+ T cells sorted from blood. This clonotype originated in a human donor with alopecia areata. The chain employs TRBV5-4 and TRBJ1-1; D is unclear. The CDR3 sequence: CASSLHNEAFF. The CDR3 DNA follows: TGTGCCAGCAGCCTGCATAATGAAGCTTTCTTT. Using reference TRBV5-4 and TRBJ1-1 for the parts outside the CDR3, the full variable domain is ETGVTQSPTHLIKTRGQQVTLRCSSQSGHNTVSWYQQALGQGPQFIFQYYREEENGRGNFPPRFSGLQFPNYSSELNVNALELDDSALYLCASSLHNEAFFGQGTRLTVV.